Listed below are T cell receptor beta chains from one sample, sequenced in a study of PD-1 blockade in mismatch repair-deficient tumors. The method was immunoSEQ multiplex PCR; TCRdb's version includes in-frame clones alone and lacks a portion of them. Found here are about 34,000 clones, about 85% of them singletons; the top ten hold about 3.2%. This material consisted of PBMCs, taken less than 7 weeks after starting pembrolizumab. The receptors originated from an adult with mismatch repair-deficient cancer. Both conserved end residues are part of each CDR3. D genes are given only for firm matches. Clone size appears in some rows only: once, few, many, or a class for an expanded clone.

v_call	clone_size	j_call	d_call	cdr3_nt	cdr3_aa
TRBV28	.	TRBJ1-5	TRBD1	TGTGCCAGCAGTCTACCGGGACAGGTGAGAAATCAGCCCCAGCATTTT	CASSLPGQVRNQPQHF
TRBV7-8	.	TRBJ2-2	TRBD1	TGTGCCAGCAGCCTCCGAGCAGGGGGAGCCGGGGAGCTGTTTTTT	CASSLRAGGAGELFF
TRBV19	.	TRBJ2-1	.	TGTGCCAGCCCCGCCGGCGGTAAGAGGAATGAGCAGTTCTTC	CASPAGGKRNEQFF
TRBV7-2	.	TRBJ1-5	TRBD1	TGTGCCAGCAGCCGACAGGGGGGAGATCAGCCCCAGCATTTT	CASSRQGGDQPQHF
TRBV2	.	TRBJ2-7	TRBD2	TGTGCCAGCAGGATCGGACTAGCGGGAGTAGACTCCTACGAGCAGTACTTC	CASRIGLAGVDSYEQYF
TRBV7-2	.	TRBJ1-5	.	TGTGCCAGCAGCTTAGGACAGGTTAGCAATCAGCCCCAGCATTTT	CASSLGQVSNQPQHF
TRBV2	.	TRBJ1-1	TRBD1	TGTGCCAGCAGCCGACAGGGGGTGAACACTGAAGCTTTCTTT	CASSRQGVNTEAFF
TRBV18	.	TRBJ2-5	TRBD1	TGTGCCAGCTCACCACTGGACAGGGGGGAGACCCAGTACTTC	CASSPLDRGETQYF
TRBV4-2	.	TRBJ2-7	.	TGTGCCAGCAGCCAAGATCTGGGACACTACGAGCAGTACTTC	CASSQDLGHYEQYF
TRBV27	few	TRBJ1-2	TRBD1	TGTGCCAGCAGCCCACTCGCGGGACAGGGGATCTACTATGGCTACACCTTC	CASSPLAGQGIYYGYTF
TRBV15	.	TRBJ1-5	.	TGTGCCACCAGCCCTACTGGGGGGAGCAATCAGCCCCAGCATTTT	CATSPTGGSNQPQHF
TRBV28	.	TRBJ1-1	.	TGTGCCGCAGGGGTCGTGAACACTGAAGCTTTCTTT	CAAGVVNTEAFF
TRBV5-6	.	TRBJ2-5	TRBD2	TGTGCCAGCAGCTCTAGCGGGTACCAAGAGACCCAGTACTTC	CASSSSGYQETQYF
TRBV19	medium-sized	TRBJ2-2	.	TGTGCCAGTAGTATAGGGGGAGATACCGGGGAGCTGTTTTTT	CASSIGGDTGELFF
TRBV9	.	TRBJ1-2	.	TGTGCCAGCAGCGTAGATGGGGGCGTGGATGGCTACACCTTC	CASSVDGGVDGYTF
TRBV5-1	.	TRBJ2-1	TRBD2	TGCGCCAGCAGACCTGAAAAGACTAGCGGGCGGTACAATGAGCAGTTCTTC	CASRPEKTSGRYNEQFF
TRBV5-1	.	TRBJ2-7	.	TGCGCCAGCAGCTTTACCGGGGGGCAACCCTACGAGCAGTACTTC	CASSFTGGQPYEQYF
TRBV6-1	.	TRBJ2-3	TRBD1	TGTGCCAGCTTCAGGCGGCAGGGGGAAGATACGCAGTATTTT	CASFRRQGEDTQYF
TRBV30	.	TRBJ1-5	.	TGTGCCTGGAGTAGTGGGACTTGGGATCAGCCCCAGCATTTT	CAWSSGTWDQPQHF
TRBV28	.	TRBJ2-7	TRBD2	TGTGCCAGCAGGCTAGCGGGAGCCGCCTACGAGCAGTACTTC	CASRLAGAAYEQYF
TRBV10-3	.	TRBJ2-3	TRBD2	TGTGCCATCGAGGCTAGCGGGAGGTCAGGAGATACGCAGTATTTT	CAIEASGRSGDTQYF
TRBV5-1	.	TRBJ2-1	.	TGCGCCAGCAGCTTGGACAGCGGTGCCTACAATGAGCAGTTCTTC	CASSLDSGAYNEQFF
TRBV19	.	TRBJ1-5	TRBD1	TGTGCCACCAGGACAGGGAGGGGTAATCAGCCCCAGCATTTT	CATRTGRGNQPQHF
TRBV9	.	TRBJ2-5	TRBD2	TGTGCCAGCAGCGTAGATGAGGTTAGCGGGAAAGAGACCCAGTACTTC	CASSVDEVSGKETQYF
TRBV12-1	once	TRBJ2-7	.	TGTGCCAGCAGCCCCGGGACTAGCGGGAGGATGAGCTCCTACGAGCAGTACTTC	CASSPGTSGRMSSYEQYF
TRBV30	.	TRBJ2-3	.	TGTGCCTGGGCTACTAACACAGATACGCAGTATTTT	CAWATNTDTQYF
TRBV27	.	TRBJ2-7	TRBD1	TGTGCCAGCAGTTCAATCGTCATCCGGGACAGGGGAACGAACGAGCAGTACTTC	CASSSIVIRDRGTNEQYF
TRBV5-1	once	TRBJ2-2	TRBD1	TGCGCCAGCAGCTTACAGGGGGTCACCGGGGAGCTGTTTTTT	CASSLQGVTGELFF
TRBV7-9	.	TRBJ2-5	.	TGTGCCAGCAGCTTATCTGCCGGGACCCAGTACTTC	CASSLSAGTQYF
TRBV9	.	TRBJ1-3	.	TGTGCCAGCAGAGCCGGAGGTGGAAACACCATATATTTT	CASRAGGGNTIYF
TRBV28	.	TRBJ1-5	TRBD1	TGTGCCAGCAGTTGGGGGACAGGGAGAGGCAATCAGCCCCAGCATTTT	CASSWGTGRGNQPQHF